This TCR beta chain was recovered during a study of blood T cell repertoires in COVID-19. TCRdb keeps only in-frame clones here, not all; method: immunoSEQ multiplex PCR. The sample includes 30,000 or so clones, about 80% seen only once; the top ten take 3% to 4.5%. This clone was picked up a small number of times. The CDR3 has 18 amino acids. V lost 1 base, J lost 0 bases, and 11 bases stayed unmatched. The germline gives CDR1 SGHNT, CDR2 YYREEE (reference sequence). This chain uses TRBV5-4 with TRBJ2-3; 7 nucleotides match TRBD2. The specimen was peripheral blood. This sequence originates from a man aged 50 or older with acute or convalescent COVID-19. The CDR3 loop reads CASSLPSGLGTSTDTQYF. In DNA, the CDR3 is TGTGCCAGCAGCTTGCCCAGTGGACTAGGGACTAGCACAGATACGCAGTATTTT.